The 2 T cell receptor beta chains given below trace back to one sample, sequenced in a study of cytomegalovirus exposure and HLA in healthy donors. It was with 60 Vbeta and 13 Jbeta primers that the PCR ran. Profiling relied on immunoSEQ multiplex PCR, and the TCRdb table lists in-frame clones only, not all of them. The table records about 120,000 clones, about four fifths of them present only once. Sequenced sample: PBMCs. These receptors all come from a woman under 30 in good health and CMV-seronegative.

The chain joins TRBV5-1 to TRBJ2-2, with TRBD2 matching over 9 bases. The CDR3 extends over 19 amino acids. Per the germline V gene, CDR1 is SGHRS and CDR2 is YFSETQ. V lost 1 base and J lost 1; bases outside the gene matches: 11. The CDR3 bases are TGCGCCAGCAGCTTGAGCTCGCGTAGCGGGGGACAGAACACCGGGGAGCTGTTTTTT. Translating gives CASSLSSRSGGQNTGELFF.

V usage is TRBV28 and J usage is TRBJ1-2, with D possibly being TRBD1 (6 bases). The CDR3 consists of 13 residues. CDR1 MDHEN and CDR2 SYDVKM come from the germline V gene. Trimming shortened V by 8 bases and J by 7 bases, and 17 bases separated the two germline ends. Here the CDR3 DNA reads TGTGCCAGCGACACAGGGTTTCGTTTTGGCTACACCTTC. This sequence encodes CASDTGFRFGYTF.